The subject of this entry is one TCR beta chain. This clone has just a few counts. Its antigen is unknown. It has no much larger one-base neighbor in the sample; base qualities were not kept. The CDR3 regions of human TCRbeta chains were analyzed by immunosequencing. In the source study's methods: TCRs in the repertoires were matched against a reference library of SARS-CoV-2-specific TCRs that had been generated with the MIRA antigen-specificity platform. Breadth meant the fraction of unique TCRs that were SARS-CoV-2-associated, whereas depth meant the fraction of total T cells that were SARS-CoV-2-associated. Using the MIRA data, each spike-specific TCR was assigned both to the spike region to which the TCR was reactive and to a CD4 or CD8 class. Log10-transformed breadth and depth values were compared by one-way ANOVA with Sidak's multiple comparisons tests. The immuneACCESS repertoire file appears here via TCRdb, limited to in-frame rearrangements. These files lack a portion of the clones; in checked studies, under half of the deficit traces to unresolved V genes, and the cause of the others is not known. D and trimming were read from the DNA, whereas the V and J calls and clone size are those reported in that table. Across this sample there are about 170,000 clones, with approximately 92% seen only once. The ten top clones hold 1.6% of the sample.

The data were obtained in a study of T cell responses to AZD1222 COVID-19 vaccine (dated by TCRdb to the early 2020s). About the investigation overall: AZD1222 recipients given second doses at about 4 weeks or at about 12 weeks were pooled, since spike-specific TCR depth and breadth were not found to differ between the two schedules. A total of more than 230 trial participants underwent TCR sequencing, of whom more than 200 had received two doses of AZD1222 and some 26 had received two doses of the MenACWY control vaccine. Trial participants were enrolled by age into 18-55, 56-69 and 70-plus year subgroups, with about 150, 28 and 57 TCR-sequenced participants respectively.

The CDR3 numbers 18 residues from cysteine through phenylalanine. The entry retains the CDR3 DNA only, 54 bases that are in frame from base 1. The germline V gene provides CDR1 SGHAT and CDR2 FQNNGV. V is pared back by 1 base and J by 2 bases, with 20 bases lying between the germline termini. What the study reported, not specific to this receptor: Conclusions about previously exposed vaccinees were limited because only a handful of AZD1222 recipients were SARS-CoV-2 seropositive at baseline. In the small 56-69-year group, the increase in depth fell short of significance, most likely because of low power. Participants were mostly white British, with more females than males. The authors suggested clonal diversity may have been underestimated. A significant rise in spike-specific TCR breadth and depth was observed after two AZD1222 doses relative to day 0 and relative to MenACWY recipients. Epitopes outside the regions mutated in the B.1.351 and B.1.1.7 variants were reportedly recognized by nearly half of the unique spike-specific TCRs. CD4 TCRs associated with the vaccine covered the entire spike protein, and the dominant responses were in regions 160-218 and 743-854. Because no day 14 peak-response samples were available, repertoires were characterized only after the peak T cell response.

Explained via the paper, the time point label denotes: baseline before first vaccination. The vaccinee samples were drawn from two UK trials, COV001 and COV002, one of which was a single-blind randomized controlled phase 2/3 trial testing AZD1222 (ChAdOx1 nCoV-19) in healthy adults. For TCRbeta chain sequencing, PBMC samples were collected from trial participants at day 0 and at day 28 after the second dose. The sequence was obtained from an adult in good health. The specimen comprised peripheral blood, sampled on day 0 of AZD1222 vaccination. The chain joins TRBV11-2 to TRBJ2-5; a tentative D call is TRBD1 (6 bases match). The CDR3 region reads CASSLGGSTGPYQETQYF. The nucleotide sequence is TGTGCCAGCAGCTTAGGAGGTAGCACAGGGCCCTATCAAGAGACCCAGTACTTC. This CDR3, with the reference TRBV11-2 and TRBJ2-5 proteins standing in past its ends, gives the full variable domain EAGVAQSPRYKIIEKRQSVAFWCNPISGHATLYWYQQILGQGPKLLIQFQNNGVVDDSQLPKDRFSAERLKGVDSTLKIQPAKLEDSAVYLCASSLGGSTGPYQETQYFGPGTRLLVL.